The 7 T cell receptor beta chains reported below all come from one sample, sequenced in a study of T cell responses to AZD1222 COVID-19 vaccine. TCRdb's copy holds only in-frame clones and misses some; the assay was immunoSEQ multiplex PCR. The sample yields 120,000 to 150,000 clones, about 91% seen once. Here the sequenced sample was peripheral blood, taken on day 0 of AZD1222 vaccination. The receptor set was obtained from an adult in good health.

This clone was counted between two and nine times. V gene TRBV27 combines with J gene TRBJ2-2; 7 nucleotides match TRBD2. There are 22 residues in the CDR3. The V and J ends lost 8 bases and 6 bases, in that order; junction bases with no gene match: 33. Germline CDR1 is MNHEY and CDR2 is SMNVEV (reference sequence). The CDR3 nucleotides read TGTGCCAGCTGCTGGATATGGACTAGGGGAGGCGCGGGAGTATTCGGGTCCGGGGAGCTGTTTTTT. It is translated as CASCWIWTRGGAGVFGSGELFF.

This chain uses TRBV5-1 with TRBJ2-7; tentative D call: TRBD1 (6 bases). Trimming stripped 2 bases from V and 3 bases from J, with 12 bases between. Germline-derived CDR1 and CDR2 are SGHRS and YFSETQ. The CDR3 has 14 amino acids. Here the CDR3 DNA reads TGCGCCAGCAGCTTCCAGGGGCATATCTACGAGCAGTACTTC. It is translated as CASSFQGHIYEQYF.

This chain connects TRBV18 to TRBJ2-5; 11 nucleotides agree with TRBD2. This CDR3 region has 15 residues. V was clipped by 2 bases and J by 4 bases; unmatched bases: 3. CDR1 is KGHSH and CDR2 is LQKENI in the germline V gene. In nucleotides, the CDR3 is TGTGCCAGCTCACCATTAGCGGGGGGGCCAGAGACCCAGTACTTC. Encoded protein: CASSPLAGGPETQYF. The full variable domain, rest sourced from reference TRBV18 and TRBJ2-5, is NAGVMQNPRHLVRRRGQEARLRCSPMKGHSHVYWYRQLPEEGLKFMVYLQKENIIDESGMPKERFSAEFPKEGPSILRIQQVVRGDSAAYFCASSPLAGGPETQYFGPGTRLLVL.

This clone was detected once. J is TRBJ1-1 and V is TRBV6-1; TRBD1 matches at 7 bases. This CDR3 comprises 16 residues. With V trimmed by 3 bases and J by 5 bases, 12 bases remained unmatched. Germline V gene sequence: CDR1 MNHNS, CDR2 SASEGT. The CDR3 here is CASSDPKGARRTEAFF. CDR3 DNA sequence: TGTGCCAGCAGTGACCCCAAGGGGGCGCGGCGGACTGAAGCTTTCTTT.

This clone appeared a single time. This rearrangement joins TRBV28 to TRBJ1-4; 9 bases match TRBD1. The CDR3 consists of 13 residues. The ends lost 5 bases at V and 10 bases at J; junction bases unmatched: 5. The germline V gene has CDR1 MDHEN and CDR2 SYDVKM. The CDR3 DNA sequence: TGTGCCAGCAGTAGGGACAGGGTGGCAAAACTGTTTTTT. Translation: CASSRDRVAKLFF. The variable domain in full, with the rest retrieved from reference TRBV28 and TRBJ1-4, is DVKVTQSSRYLVKRTGEKVFLECVQDMDHENMFWYRQDPGLGLRLIYFSYDVKMKEKGDIPEGYSVSREKKERFSLILESASTNQTSMYLCASSRDRVAKLFFGSGTQLSVL.

J is TRBJ1-6 and V is TRBV14, with D uncertain. From germline, CDR1 is SGHDN and CDR2 FVKESK. CDR3 size: 13 residues. Trimming left V 1 base short and J 9 bases short, with 7 bases between. The CDR3 here is CASSQGSISPLHF. The CDR3 DNA sequence: TGTGCCAGCAGCCAAGGCTCTATTTCACCCCTCCACTTT.

This chain links TRBV13 with TRBJ1-2; no clear D. V was shortened by 0 bases and J by 0 bases, with 14 bases between the two germline ends. The CDR3 covers 17 residues. Per the germline V gene, CDR1 is PRHDT and CDR2 is FYEKMQ (reference sequence). CDR3 protein: CASSLGERVLANYGYTF. CDR3 in DNA: TGTGCCAGCAGCTTAGGCGAGAGAGTGTTAGCTAACTATGGCTACACCTTC. The full variable domain, rest sourced from reference TRBV13 and TRBJ1-2, is AAGVIQSPRHLIKEKRETATLKCYPIPRHDTVYWYQQGPGQDPQFLISFYEKMQSDKGSIPDRFSAQQFSDYHSELNMSSLELGDSALYFCASSLGERVLANYGYTFGSGTRLTVV.